These 18 T cell receptor beta chains came from one sample sequenced in a study of blood T cell repertoires in COVID-19. Assay used: immunoSEQ multiplex PCR; TCRdb lists only in-frame clones, some missing. This sample carries more than 300,000 clones, 87% of them seen once, and the ten largest clones take around 6%. Material: PBMCs or T cells enriched from blood (not recorded which). The receptors here all came from a young woman who had recovered from COVID-19.

The chain joins TRBV25-1 to TRBJ1-1; D gene uncertain. V shed 5 bases and J shed 8 bases, with 12 bases lying between them. Germline assignment: CDR1 MGHDK and CDR2 SYGVNS. The CDR3 runs 12 residues. As DNA, the CDR3 is TGTGCCAGCAGTCGAGGGCCCAGAGAAGCTTTCTTT. Translation: CASSRGPREAFF. Looking up the rest from reference TRBV25-1 and TRBJ1-1 gives the full variable domain: EADIYQTPRYLVIGTGKKITLECSQTMGHDKMYWYQQDPGMELHLIHYSYGVNSTEKGDLSSESTVSRIRTEHFPLTLESARPSHTSQYLCASSRGPREAFFGQGTRLTVV.

V is TRBV19 and J is TRBJ1-5, with D unclear. The V end lost 3 bases, the J end lost 4 bases, and 7 bases lay between the germline ends. The CDR3 contains 13 residues. CDR1 is LNHDA and CDR2 is SQIVND in the germline V gene (reference sequence). The CDR3 loop reads CASSMQTNQPQHF. The CDR3 DNA reads TGTGCCAGTAGTATGCAAACTAATCAGCCCCAGCATTTT.

The chain links TRBV6-5 to TRBJ1-1; D is uncertain. CDR1 and CDR2 (germline): MNHEY, SVGAGI. Trimming removed 5 bases at V and 4 bases at J, with 14 bases between. CDR3 length: 14 residues. The CDR3 DNA reads as TGTGCCAGCAGTACTGACACCCTGAGCACTGAAGCTTTCTTT. It codes for CASSTDTLSTEAFF.

This clone was seen only once. The CDR3 sequence: CASSVGTQGANEQFF. The CDR3 DNA reads TGTGCCAGCAGCGTAGGGACACAGGGGGCCAATGAGCAGTTCTTC. The chain combines TRBV9 with TRBJ2-1; 9 nucleotides agree with TRBD1. V lost 0 bases and J lost 6; bases outside the gene matches: 4. This CDR3 has 15 amino acids. Per germline, CDR1 SGDLS and CDR2 YYNGEE.

The genes are TRBV6-5 and TRBJ1-1, with TRBD1 as a possible D gene (5 bases). V lost 3 bases and J 6 bases, leaving 11 bases between the germline ends. CDR1 MNHEY and CDR2 SVGAGI come from the germline V gene. The CDR3 has 13 residues. The CDR3 protein is CASSYLGGAEAFF. The CDR3 nucleotides read TGTGCCAGCAGTTATTTGGGGGGGGCTGAAGCTTTCTTT.

In its sample, this clone was seen a few times. This rearrangement joins TRBV7-8 to TRBJ2-7; D might be TRBD1 (5 bases). Trimming removed 1 base from V and 2 bases from J, with 24 bases in between. The CDR3 extends over 19 amino acids. Looked up from germline, CDR1 is SGHVS and CDR2 is FQNEAQ. The CDR3 spells CASSLVAPSKDIKTYEQYF. CDR3 sequence (DNA): TGTGCCAGCAGCTTAGTAGCCCCAAGCAAGGACATAAAAACCTACGAGCAGTACTTC.

V and J are TRBV2 and TRBJ2-1; TRBD2 aligns across 8 bases. The germline gives CDR1 SNHLY, CDR2 FYNNEI. The CDR3 runs 15 residues. V shed 4 bases and J 6 bases; nucleotides not matched to a gene: 8. CDR3 loop: CASSVSAGVSNEQFF. DNA for the CDR3: TGTGCCAGCAGTGTATCAGCGGGGGTTTCCAATGAGCAGTTCTTC.

The V call is TRBV19, the J call TRBJ2-3; 8 bases fit TRBD2. This CDR3 has 14 amino acids. Germline trimming cut 7 bases from V and 1 base from J; bases unmatched to any gene: 4. Per germline, CDR1 LNHDA and CDR2 SQIVND (reference sequence). The CDR3 DNA sequence: TGTGCCAGTAAAGCGGGGGCCGGCACAGATACGCAGTATTTT. Protein: CASKAGAGTDTQYF.

The chain joins TRBV6-5 to TRBJ2-3; TRBD1 aligns across 8 bases. The germline gives CDR1 MNHEY, CDR2 SVGAGI. Losses at the gene ends were 10 bases for V and 5 bases for J; bases not matched to a gene: 2. CDR3 size: 11 residues. The CDR3 nucleotides read TGTGCCAAGGACAGGGAAGATACGCAGTATTTT. Encoded protein: CAKDREDTQYF.

The chain couples TRBV27 to TRBJ1-4; 7 bases match TRBD1. The CDR3 length is 15 residues. The J segment lost 6 bases and the V segment lost 3 bases, leaving 7 bases of the junction unmatched. Per germline, CDR1 MNHEY and CDR2 SMNVEV (reference sequence). CDR3 sequence: CASSFSGTDYEKLFF. DNA for the CDR3: TGTGCCAGCAGTTTTTCCGGGACAGACTATGAAAAACTGTTTTTT.

The V call is TRBV7-2, the J call TRBJ1-6; maybe TRBD1 (6 bases). Germline CDR1 SGHTA, CDR2 FQGNSA. The CDR3 is made up of 15 amino acids. V was pared by 2 bases and J by 6 bases, with 11 bases between. The CDR3 loop is CASSLLDRSNSPLHF. CDR3 in DNA: TGTGCCAGCAGCTTACTCGACAGGTCTAATTCACCCCTCCACTTT.

The chain uses TRBV6-5 and TRBJ1-3; a possible D gene is TRBD1 (6 bases). Germline CDR1 MNHEY, CDR2 SVGAGI. The CDR3 is 15 residues long. V was shortened by 7 bases and J by 0 bases, with 13 bases between the two germline ends. The CDR3 here is CASKPDRSSGNTIYF. CDR3 bases: TGTGCCAGCAAGCCGGACAGAAGCTCTGGAAACACCATATATTTT.

V gene TRBV29-1 combines with J gene TRBJ2-3, with D uncertain. Trimming shortened V by 8 bases and J by 7 bases, and 16 bases separated the two germline ends. The CDR3 sequence is 12 residues long. Looked up from germline, CDR1 is SQVTM and CDR2 is ANQGSEA. CDR3 sequence: CSYNSPENTQYF. In DNA form, the CDR3 reads TGCAGCTACAACAGCCCCGAGAATACGCAGTATTTT.

The DNA of the CDR3 is TGTGCCAGCACTTTGACAGGAGCCTACGAGCAGTACTTC. It translates to CASTLTGAYEQYF. The rearrangement uses TRBV25-1 and TRBJ2-7, with D perhaps TRBD1 (6 bases). The length of the CDR3 is 13 residues. From germline, CDR1 is MGHDK and CDR2 SYGVNS. Trimming shortened V by 7 bases and J by 2 bases, and 12 bases separated the two germline ends.

The rearrangement uses TRBV6-2 or TRBV6-3 and TRBJ1-1; D is perhaps TRBD1 (6 bases). Trimming shortened V by 2 bases and J by 4 bases, and 17 bases separated the two germline ends. Per the germline V gene, CDR1 is MNHEY and CDR2 is SVGEGT. The CDR3 length is 16 residues. The CDR3 loop reads CASSYHGQTMSTEAFF. CDR3 in DNA: TGTGCCAGCAGTTACCATGGACAGACTATGAGCACTGAAGCTTTCTTT.

V usage is TRBV19 and J usage is TRBJ1-5, with 9 bases matching TRBD1. The length of the CDR3 is 14 residues. V was pared by 6 bases and J by 2 bases, with 2 bases of the junction left unmatched. From germline, CDR1 is LNHDA and CDR2 SQIVND (reference sequence). The CDR3 reads CASRQGARNQPQHF. The CDR3 nucleotides are TGTGCCAGTAGACAGGGGGCTCGCAATCAGCCCCAGCATTTT.

The V gene is TRBV5-6, the J gene TRBJ2-7; 9 positions agree with TRBD1. Losses at the gene ends were 4 bases for V and 12 bases for J; bases not matched to a gene: 11. The CDR3 runs to 13 residues. Looked up from germline, CDR1 is SGHDT and CDR2 is YYEEEE. CDR3 in amino acids: CASSPRDRAPRYF. The CDR3 coding sequence is TGTGCCAGCAGCCCCCGGGACAGGGCCCCTAGGTACTTC.

A single count supports this clone. The chain employs TRBV5-1 and TRBJ1-1; 7 nucleotides align to TRBD1. V lost 2 bases and J lost 4; bases outside the gene matches: 2. Germline V gene data show CDR1 as SGHRS and CDR2 as YFSETQ. This CDR3 spans 13 amino acids. CDR3 amino acids: CASSFGTVTEAFF. In DNA form, the CDR3 reads TGCGCCAGCAGCTTTGGGACAGTCACTGAAGCTTTCTTT.